This T cell receptor beta chain is from a study of T cell responses to AZD1222 COVID-19 vaccine. In the case of this clone: The antigen remains unidentified.

Study outcomes and limitations: Unmutated variant regions are reportedly the target of nearly half of TCRs that are spike-specific.

Only in-frame clones appear in the TCRdb table, and some are missing; sequencing was by immunoSEQ multiplex PCR. Of some 66,000 clones in the sample, over 75% were seen once. There are 17 residues in the CDR3. CDR1 and CDR2 (germline): SGHNT, YENEEA. The ends were cut back, 5 bases at V and 5 bases at J, with 23 bases in the middle. Sample: peripheral blood, taken on day 0 of AZD1222 vaccination. The sequence came from an adult in good health. The rearrangement links TRBV11-3 to TRBJ2-3; TRBD1 might be the D (6 bases). The DNA for the CDR3 is TGTGCCAGCAGCCTGCAGTGGGGACAACCCACAGGAGATACGCAGTATTTT. Protein sequence: CASSLQWGQPTGDTQYF.